This T cell receptor beta chain was captured in a study of T cells after posttransplantation cyclophosphamide. The method was immunoSEQ multiplex PCR; TCRdb's version includes in-frame clones alone and lacks a portion of them. The repertoire holds thousands of clones, with roughly four fifths as singletons. V was clipped by 4 bases and J by 4 bases; unmatched bases: 8. Per germline, CDR1 SGHTS and CDR2 YDEGEE. This CDR3 spans 15 amino acids. About this clone: Its specificity is not known.

General observations from the study: Recipient CMV seropositivity and CMV reactivation strongly tracked TRB clonality. Donor CD8+ memory clones often dominated recipient blood repertoires at later times. Skin or GI-infiltrating T cells shared few TRB sequences with blood.

Busulfan-fludarabine conditioning, marrow transplant, and cyclophosphamide on days +3 and +4 were administered. The sequence derives from a female patient aged 40 to 50 who received an allogeneic stem cell transplant from a related donor, was CMV-positive, and had no GVHD. Part of the T cells may come from the graft donor. Material: CD4+ T cells sorted from blood, obtained 950 to 1,200 days after allogeneic stem cell transplant with posttransplant cyclophosphamide. The rearrangement links TRBV5-8 to TRBJ1-2, with 9 positions matching TRBD1. The CDR3 is CASSRLTGGGYGYTF. Here the CDR3 DNA reads TGTGCCAGCAGCCGACTAACAGGGGGCGGCTATGGCTACACCTTC. Full variable domain (missing parts from reference TRBV5-8 and TRBJ1-2): EAGVTQSPTHLIKTRGQQATLRCSPISGHTSVYWYQQALGLGLQFLLWYDEGEERNRGNFPPRFSGRQFPNYSSELNVNALELEDSALYLCASSRLTGGGYGYTFGSGTRLTVV.